This TCR beta chain was identified during a study of blood T cell repertoires in COVID-19. TCRdb's copy holds only in-frame clones and misses some; the assay was immunoSEQ multiplex PCR. Of over 80,000 clones listed, about nine tenths are singletons. The CDR3 runs 16 residues. Losses at the gene ends were 2 bases for V and 1 base for J; bases not matched to a gene: 2. Looked up from germline, CDR1 is SGDLS and CDR2 is YYNGEE. The sample consisted of peripheral blood. This TCR derives from a man aged 50-60 years with acute or convalescent COVID-19. This chain links TRBV9 with TRBJ2-2; 10 bases agree with TRBD1. CDR3 loop: CASSVGQGVNTGELFF. CDR3 bases: TGTGCCAGCAGCGTCGGACAGGGGGTGAACACCGGGGAGCTGTTTTTT.